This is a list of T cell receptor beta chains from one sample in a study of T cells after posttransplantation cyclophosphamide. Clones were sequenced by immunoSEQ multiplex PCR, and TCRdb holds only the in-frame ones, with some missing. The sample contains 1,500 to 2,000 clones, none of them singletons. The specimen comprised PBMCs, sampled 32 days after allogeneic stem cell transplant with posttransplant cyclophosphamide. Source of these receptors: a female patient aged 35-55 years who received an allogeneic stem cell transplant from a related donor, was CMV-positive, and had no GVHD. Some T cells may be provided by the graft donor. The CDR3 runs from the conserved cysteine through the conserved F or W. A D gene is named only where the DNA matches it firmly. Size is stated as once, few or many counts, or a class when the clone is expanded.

TGTGCCAGTAGTCTTAGCGGGGGGGCCGTCACCGGGGAGCTGTTTTTT,CASSLSGGAVTGELFF,TRBV19,TRBJ2-2,medium-sized,TRBD2
TGTGCCAGCAGCGTAGCTGGTAGGGTGAACACCGGGGAGCTGTTTTTT,CASSVAGRVNTGELFF,TRBV9,TRBJ2-2,many,NA
TGCGCCAGCAGCCCAGTAGCCCTCTCAACCGGTGAGCAGTTCTTC,CASSPVALSTGEQFF,TRBV4-1,TRBJ2-1,medium-sized,NA
TGCGCCAGCAGCCAGTCCGGGACAGGGTATGACGAGCAGTACTTC,CASSQSGTGYDEQYF,TRBV4-1,TRBJ2-7,medium-sized,TRBD1
TGTGCCAGCAGCTTATGGGGGGCAGATACGCAGTATTTT,CASSLWGADTQYF,TRBV7-6,TRBJ2-3,medium-sized,NA
TGTGCCAGCAGCCAAACAGGGAGGGACGAGCAGTACTTC,CASSQTGRDEQYF,TRBV6-1,TRBJ2-7,medium-sized,NA
TGTGCCAGCAGAAGACAGGGTTCCTACGAGCAGTACTTC,CASRRQGSYEQYF,TRBV6-5,TRBJ2-7,many,TRBD1
TGTGCCAGCAGCCGGACAGGGATAAACACCGGGGAGCTGTTTTTT,CASSRTGINTGELFF,TRBV7-6,TRBJ2-2,many,TRBD1
TGTGCCAGCAGTTTAAGGGACAGCACCTACGAGCAGTACTTC,CASSLRDSTYEQYF,TRBV27,TRBJ2-7,medium-sized,TRBD1
TGTGCCAGCAGCTTAGGGTCTAGGGGAGAGACCCAGTACTTC,CASSLGSRGETQYF,TRBV11-2,TRBJ2-5,few,NA
TGTGCCAGCAGCTTAGCCGGGGACAATGAGCAGTTCTTC,CASSLAGDNEQFF,TRBV7-6,TRBJ2-1,many,NA
TGTGCCAGCAGCCAAGACCGACTAGCGGGGGGACAAGAGACCCAGTACTTC,CASSQDRLAGGQETQYF,TRBV14,TRBJ2-5,many,TRBD2
TGCGCCAGCAGGACCACAGGGGGAGGGCCCTACAATGAGCAGTTCTTC,CASRTTGGGPYNEQFF,TRBV5-1,TRBJ2-1,medium-sized,NA
TGCGCCAGCAGTTCGGGGGGCGCAGATACGCAGTATTTT,CASSSGGADTQYF,TRBV10-2,TRBJ2-3,medium-sized,NA
TGTGCCAGCAGTGTCTCGGTCCAAGAGACCCAGTACTTC,CASSVSVQETQYF,TRBV6-1,TRBJ2-5,many,NA
TGTGCCAGCAGCTTGATGGGACACCGAGCCAAAAACATTCAGTACTTC,CASSLMGHRAKNIQYF,TRBV7-8,TRBJ2-4,medium-sized,NA
TGCGCCAGCAGCGGCGGACTAGCGGGGAATAAAAACATTCAGTACTTC,CASSGGLAGNKNIQYF,TRBV5-1,TRBJ2-4,medium-sized,TRBD2
TGTGCCAGCAGTTTTACTGCGTCGAATGAGCAGTTCTTC,CASSFTASNEQFF,TRBV28,TRBJ2-1,medium-sized,NA
TGTGCCAGCAGCTTAACAGGGACCCCTGGAAACACCATATATTTT,CASSLTGTPGNTIYF,TRBV11-1,TRBJ1-3,medium-sized,NA
TGTGCCAGCTCACCCCTACAGGGAAGGGTCGGGGAGACCCAGTACTTC,CASSPLQGRVGETQYF,TRBV18,TRBJ2-5,medium-sized,NA
TGCGCCAGCAGCTTAAACCTCGGGACAGGGTGGAATGAGCAGTTCTTC,CASSLNLGTGWNEQFF,TRBV5-1,TRBJ2-1,medium-sized,TRBD1
TGCGCCAGCAGCCGGGCCGGGGGGGGCTCGGTCAATGAGCAGTTCTTC,CASSRAGGGSVNEQFF,TRBV5-1,TRBJ2-1,many,TRBD2
TGTGCCAGCAGTTACGGAAACATTCAGTACTTC,CASSYGNIQYF,TRBV27,TRBJ2-4,medium-sized,NA
TGTGCCAGCAGGTCCCAGGGAGTGAACACTGAAGCTTTCTTT,CASRSQGVNTEAFF,TRBV25-1,TRBJ1-1,few,NA
TGCGCCAGCAGTTGGGACAGGGGTGGGGAAAAACTGTTTTTT,CASSWDRGGEKLFF,TRBV4-3,TRBJ1-4,medium-sized,TRBD1
TGTGCCAGCAGTACAGGGGAGGATTCACCCCTCCACTTT,CASSTGEDSPLHF,TRBV27,TRBJ1-6,medium-sized,TRBD1
TGTGCCAGCAGCTTGGGACAGGGGCAAACGCCCCTCCACTTT,CASSLGQGQTPLHF,TRBV7-3,TRBJ1-6,many,TRBD1
TGTGCCAGCAGCGGGGACAGGGGTGGGAATTCACCCCTCCACTTT,CASSGDRGGNSPLHF,TRBV6-1,TRBJ1-6,medium-sized,TRBD1